Below, one T cell receptor beta chain is given with its context. Antigen: not known. These data are taken from a study of cytomegalovirus exposure and HLA in healthy donors. Regarding the study as a whole: Despite most TCR sequences being rare, some public TCRs occurred in many donors. It was found in a later analysis that first-cohort TCR clusters tended to co-occur in the 90 to 150 validation repertoires. Cytomegalovirus-associated status was assigned to about 150 TCR beta chains.

Assay: immunoSEQ multiplex PCR; the TCRdb copy retains only in-frame clones and omits some. The sample yields about 120,000 clones, roughly 90% seen once. The CDR3 loop spans 14 amino acids. CDR1 and CDR2 (germline): SGDLS, YYNGEE. Trimming took off 2 bases at V and 2 bases at J, with 10 bases between the two ends. This chain uses TRBV9 with TRBJ1-1; a weak D match, TRBD1 (6 bases). The clonotype was recovered from a woman aged 18-35 years in good health and CMV-seropositive. Material: PBMCs. CDR3 coding DNA: TGTGCCAGCAGCGTCGGACAGCAAAACACTGAAGCTTTCTTT. It yields the protein CASSVGQQNTEAFF.